These 20 T cell receptor beta chains originate from one sample sequenced in a study of control samples from healthy donors and cancer patients (dated by TCRdb to the early 2020s). The method was the immunoSEQ multiplex PCR assay. TCRdb took this table from immuneACCESS and kept in-frame rearrangements with V and J called. Such tables lack part of the clones; where checked against another copy, unresolved V genes explain under half of the gap, and the rest is unexplained. In this sample the table shows around 230,000 clones, roughly 94% of which occur a single time. Approximately 1.6% of the sample goes to the ten largest clones. Sequenced material: blood. These TCRs come from a middle-aged man in good health.

This clone was found once. The chain carries TRBV21-1 and TRBJ2-7; the tabulated D call, TRBD1, remains unverified against the DNA. TRBV21-1 counts as a pseudogene. CDR3 size: 18 residues. The CDR3 DNA sequence: TGTGCCAGCAGATCTGGACAGCGGATCTTCGGCCCATCCTACGAGCAGTACTTC. It codes for CASRSGQRIFGPSYEQYF.

The rearrangement links TRBV18 to TRBJ2-3, with TRBD1 identical over 9 bases. The CDR3 has 16 amino acids. Germline V gene lookup returns CDR1 KGHSH and CDR2 LQKENI. Germline trimming cut 0 bases from V and 3 bases from J; bases unmatched to any gene: 4. CDR3 DNA sequence: TGTGCCAGCTCACCACCGAACAGGGGGCGAACAGATACGCAGTATTTT. This sequence encodes CASSPPNRGRTDTQYF.

The rearrangement links TRBV2 to TRBJ2-3; D ambiguous. This CDR3 comprises 13 residues. V was pared by 6 bases and J by 1 base, with 8 bases between. CDR1 SNHLY and CDR2 FYNNEI come from the germline V gene. In DNA, the CDR3 is TGTGCCAGCAGGGATGGGGGCACAGATACGCAGTATTTT. Its protein product is CASRDGGTDTQYF. Full variable domain (rest looked up from reference TRBV2 and TRBJ2-3): EPEVTQTPSHQVTQMGQEVILRCVPISNHLYFYWYRQILGQKVEFLVSFYNNEISEKSEIFDDQFSVERPDGSNFTLKIRSTKLEDSAMYFCASRDGGTDTQYFGPGTRLTVL.

The chain employs TRBV6-2 or TRBV6-3 and TRBJ2-7, with 7 nucleotides matching TRBD1. Germline V lookup: CDR1 MNHEY, CDR2 SVGEGT. The CDR3 is 17 amino acids. After removal of 6 bases from V and 0 bases from J, the junction contained 14 bases not matched to a gene. The CDR3 DNA reads as TGTGCCAGCAGCCTAGATATCCGGGACAGTAGCTCCTACGAGCAGTACTTC. It is translated as CASSLDIRDSSSYEQYF.

The V and J genes are TRBV28 and TRBJ2-3; TRBD2 agrees at 9 bases. The CDR3 consists of 15 residues. Trimming at V came to 6 bases and at J to 7 bases, leaving 11 bases not matched to a gene. Germline loops: CDR1 MDHEN, CDR2 SYDVKM. Here the CDR3 DNA reads TGTGCCAGCAGCCGTAGCGGGGGCCTTCTTAATACGCAGTATTTT. Protein product: CASSRSGGLLNTQYF.

CDR3 nucleotide sequence: TGTGCCAGCAGCCCGGGACAGGGAACGAACACTGAAGCTTTCTTT. Amino acid sequence: CASSPGQGTNTEAFF. The chain recombines TRBV9 with TRBJ1-1; 9 nucleotides match TRBD1. Germline CDR1 is SGDLS and CDR2 is YYNGEE. The V gene end was trimmed by 4 bases and the J gene end by 1 base; junction bases not matched to a gene: 5. The CDR3 runs 15 residues.

The V gene is TRBV11-2, the J gene TRBJ2-5, with TRBD2 as a possible D gene (6 bases). Trimming took off 1 base at V and 5 bases at J, with 14 bases between the two ends. In germline, CDR1 is SGHAT, CDR2 FQNNGV. The CDR3 totals 15 residues. Here the CDR3 reads CASSLVADWGETQYF. CDR3 bases: TGTGCCAGCAGCTTAGTAGCGGACTGGGGGGAGACCCAGTACTTC. Full variable domain (remainder filled in from reference TRBV11-2 and TRBJ2-5): EAGVAQSPRYKIIEKRQSVAFWCNPISGHATLYWYQQILGQGPKLLIQFQNNGVVDDSQLPKDRFSAERLKGVDSTLKIQPAKLEDSAVYLCASSLVADWGETQYFGPGTRLLVL.

The rearrangement uses TRBV6-1 and TRBJ1-5, with 12 bases matching TRBD1. In germline, CDR1 is MNHNS, CDR2 SASEGT. After removal of 0 bases from V and 7 bases from J, the junction contained 7 bases not matched to a gene. The CDR3 has 17 residues. The CDR3 loop is CASSEAPGTGGEQPQHF. DNA for the CDR3: TGTGCCAGCAGTGAAGCCCCCGGGACAGGGGGCGAACAGCCCCAGCATTTT.

The CDR3 loop is CASSSRTGNNSPLHF. CDR3 DNA: TGTGCCAGCAGCTCAAGGACAGGGAATAATTCACCCCTCCACTTT. V gene TRBV11-3 combines with J gene TRBJ1-6, with 8 bases matching TRBD1. After removal of 4 bases from V and 5 bases from J, the junction contained 4 bases not matched to a gene. Germline V gene lookup returns CDR1 SGHNT and CDR2 YENEEA. The CDR3 spans 15 residues.

The chain is built from TRBV10-3 and TRBJ1-2; 8 bases are a match to TRBD1. The CDR3 consists of 15 residues. Germline assignment: CDR1 ENHRY and CDR2 SYGVKD. The V segment lost 2 bases and the J segment 7 bases; nucleotides outside the gene matches: 9. In nucleotides, the CDR3 is TGTGCCATCAGTGAGCTCCAGACAGGGGCCGGTGGCTACACCTTC. Encoded protein: CAISELQTGAGGYTF.

This chain joins TRBV28 and TRBJ1-5, with TRBD1 as a possible D gene (6 bases). The CDR3 is 16 residues long. The V end was cut by 6 bases, the J end by 2 bases, with 17 bases between. Germline lookup yields CDR1 MDHEN and CDR2 SYDVKM. The CDR3 is CASSPHRQDGNQPQHF. DNA of the CDR3: TGTGCCAGCAGCCCTCACCGACAGGATGGCAATCAGCCCCAGCATTTT.

In its sample, this clone was seen once. This chain connects TRBV28 to TRBJ1-6; the D is unclear. This CDR3 is 13 amino acids long. Germline CDR1 is MDHEN and CDR2 is SYDVKM. The V and J ends lost 8 bases and 10 bases respectively, with 15 bases between them. Here the CDR3 DNA reads TGTGCCAGCGGTCAGAAATGGGGATCACCCCTCCACTTT. Protein product: CASGQKWGSPLHF.

The chain recombines TRBV5-4 with TRBJ1-6; 7 positions agree with TRBD1. Germline CDR1 and CDR2: SGHNT and YYREEE (reference sequence). The CDR3 contains 15 residues. V trimming: 5 bases; J trimming: 7 bases; junction bases outside the gene matches: 9. In nucleotides, the CDR3 is TGTGCCAGCAGTCGCGACAGGGTGCGGAATTCACCCCTCCACTTT. Protein sequence: CASSRDRVRNSPLHF.

The chain employs TRBV7-9 and TRBJ1-5; 9 bases match TRBD1. V lost 0 bases and J lost 6; bases outside the gene matches: 3. Per germline, CDR1 SEHNR and CDR2 FQNEAQ (reference sequence). This CDR3 region has 15 residues. The CDR3 DNA sequence: TGTGCCAGCAGCTTAGCAACAGGGGGCGGTCAGCCCCAGCATTTT. This encodes CASSLATGGGQPQHF.

The rearrangement links TRBV5-1 to TRBJ2-1, with TRBD2 matching over 9 bases. V dropped 6 bases and J dropped 5; count of bases not matched to a gene: 3. This CDR3 region has 13 residues. Germline V gives CDR1 SGHRS, CDR2 YFSETQ. In nucleotides, the CDR3 is TGCGCCAGCATGGGCGGGGGGGACAATGAGCAGTTCTTC. Amino acid sequence: CASMGGGDNEQFF.

The rearrangement joins TRBV28 to TRBJ1-6; maybe TRBD1 (5 bases). V was cut by 2 bases and J by 7 bases, with 9 bases left in between. The CDR3 sequence is 14 residues long. The germline CDR1 and CDR2 sequences are MDHEN and SYDVKM. DNA for the CDR3: TGTGCCAGCAGTTTAAGCGGGACGAATTCACCCCTCCACTTT. As protein: CASSLSGTNSPLHF.

The V gene is TRBV5-1, the J gene TRBJ1-2; possibly TRBD1 for D (5 bases). The CDR3 extends over 12 amino acids. From germline, CDR1 is SGHRS and CDR2 YFSETQ. Trimming pared 7 bases from V and 5 bases from J, leaving 12 bases between. As DNA, the CDR3 is TGCGCCAGCGGGGACGGTGAATATGGCTACACCTTC. Translating it yields CASGDGEYGYTF.

The chain joins TRBV30 to TRBJ2-3; TRBD1 aligns across 7 bases. Germline trimming cut 5 bases from V and 0 bases from J; bases unmatched to any gene: 2. Germline-derived CDR1 and CDR2 are GTSNPN and SVGIG (reference sequence). The CDR3 is made up of 13 amino acids. The CDR3 coding sequence is TGTGCCTGGTCGACAGGGAGCACAGATACGCAGTATTTT. Its translation is CAWSTGSTDTQYF.

This clone was observed once. The chain has TRBV15 and TRBJ2-6; no reliable D call. Per the germline V gene, CDR1 is LNHNV and CDR2 is YYDKDF (reference sequence). The CDR3 runs 14 residues. The V end lost 1 base, the J end lost 1 base, and 2 bases lay between the germline ends. The CDR3, as DNA: TGTGCCACCAGCAGAGGATCTGGGGCCAACGTCCTGACTTTC. Residues: CATSRGSGANVLTF.

This clone was seen a handful of times. The chain recombines TRBV7-2 with TRBJ1-4; D gene ambiguous. Germline V gives CDR1 SGHTA, CDR2 FQGNSA. V dropped 3 bases and J dropped 7 bases, with 15 bases sitting between them. This CDR3 has 15 amino acids. The CDR3 nucleotides are TGTGCCAGCAGCTTCAAAACTCTGATGACTGAAAAACTGTTTTTT. Amino acids: CASSFKTLMTEKLFF.